Below are 10 T cell receptor beta chains sequenced from a single sample in a study of shared clonotypes between healthy human individuals (dated by TCRdb to about 2020). Libraries were constructed by the immunoSEQ multiplex PCR assay. This is the immuneACCESS table as TCRdb keeps it, with only in-frame sequences that have V and J called. A part of the clones is gone; compared with another copy, unresolved V genes explain less than half, and the rest is unexplained. The sample has about 1.5 million clones on record, about 96% of them singletons. Over 1% of the sample lies in the top ten. The sequenced sample consisted of naive CD4+ T cells sorted from blood. This sample's cell subset or site label indicates: CD45RA+ positively selected. These TCRs come from a man aged 25 to 45 in good health.

The chain employs TRBV14 and TRBJ2-5; TRBD1 aligns across 8 bases. The CDR3 consists of 16 residues. The V segment lost 4 bases and the J segment 5 bases; nucleotides outside the gene matches: 12. Per the germline V gene, CDR1 is SGHDN and CDR2 is FVKESK. The CDR3 here is CASSLPDRTGRETQYF. DNA of the CDR3: TGTGCCAGCAGCCTCCCCGATCGGACAGGGAGGGAGACCCAGTACTTC.

The CDR3 sequence is CSVEDLDYGYTF. The CDR3 DNA is TGCAGCGTTGAAGATCTCGACTATGGCTACACCTTC. The V call is TRBV29-1, the J call TRBJ1-2; D is unclear. The germline V gene encodes CDR1 SQVTM and CDR2 ANQGSEA. V was cut by 0 bases and J by 3 bases, with 5 bases left in between. CDR3 size: 12 residues.

This clone was counted only a few times. This chain links TRBV6-1 with TRBJ2-7; 10 nucleotides agree with TRBD2. This CDR3 has 15 amino acids. In germline, CDR1 is MNHNS, CDR2 SASEGT. The V segment lost 0 bases and the J segment 2 bases; nucleotides outside the gene matches: 1. CDR3 nucleotides: TGTGCCAGCAGTGAAGCGCTAGCGGGAGCCTACGAGCAGTACTTC. It codes for CASSEALAGAYEQYF.

This clone was seen only a few times. This rearrangement joins TRBV2 to TRBJ2-7; D possibly matches TRBD1 or TRBD2 (5 bases each). V lost 9 bases, J lost 9 bases, and 18 bases lay in between. CDR1 is SNHLY, CDR2 FYNNEI, per germline. The CDR3 sequence is 12 residues long. CDR3 in amino acids: CASTSEGPRQYF. The CDR3 region has the DNA TGTGCCAGTACATCTGAGGGGCCGAGGCAGTACTTC.

The V and J genes are TRBV14 and TRBJ2-1, with TRBD2 identical over 7 bases. J gave up 2 bases and V 0 bases, and 7 bases lay outside the gene matches. The CDR3 is 17 amino acids. Germline CDR1 and CDR2: SGHDN and FVKESK. The CDR3 nucleotides are TGTGCCAGCAGCCAAGATACCGGGGAGGGCGCCTACAATGAGCAGTTCTTC. Translation: CASSQDTGEGAYNEQFF.

This chain joins TRBV28 and TRBJ2-3, with 7 bases that match TRBD2. CDR3 length: 14 amino acids. Germline trimming cut 8 bases from V and 0 bases from J; bases unmatched to any gene: 5. In germline, CDR1 is MDHEN, CDR2 SYDVKM. The CDR3 is CASYYGGSTDTQYF. In DNA, the CDR3 is TGTGCCAGCTACTACGGGGGGAGCACAGATACGCAGTATTTT.

V is TRBV7-2 and J is TRBJ1-4; 11 bases are shared with TRBD1. CDR3 size: 15 residues. After removal of 0 bases from V and 8 bases from J, the junction contained 2 bases not matched to a gene. Germline values: CDR1 SGHTA, CDR2 FQGNSA. The CDR3 is CASSLAGQGAEKLFF. CDR3 sequence (DNA): TGTGCCAGCAGCTTAGCCGGACAGGGGGCCGAAAAACTGTTTTTT.

This clone was found a few times. The genes are TRBV5-4 and TRBJ2-1, with D maybe TRBD2 (5 bases). This CDR3 comprises 13 residues. The V end was cut by 0 bases, the J end by 12 bases, with 13 bases between. Germline CDR1 is SGHNT and CDR2 is YYREEE (reference sequence). Here the CDR3 reads CASSLEALAGQFF. The CDR3 coding sequence is TGTGCCAGCAGCTTGGAAGCTCTAGCCGGGCAGTTCTTC.

CDR3 sequence: CASSPRTGGNYEQYF. CDR3 nucleotide sequence: TGTGCCAGCAGTCCCCGAACAGGGGGGAACTACGAGCAGTACTTC. This chain joins TRBV28 and TRBJ2-7; 8 positions agree with TRBD1. The CDR3 is 15 amino acids. Germline assignment: CDR1 MDHEN and CDR2 SYDVKM. Trimming removed 5 bases from V and 3 bases from J; junction bases left unmatched: 9.

The gene calls are TRBV27 and TRBJ2-7, with 7 nucleotides matching TRBD1. Losses at the gene ends were 3 bases for V and 6 bases for J; bases not matched to a gene: 8. Germline V gives CDR1 MNHEY, CDR2 SMNVEV (reference sequence). CDR3 size: 14 residues. CDR3 protein: CASSLNRGRSEQYF. The CDR3 DNA sequence: TGTGCCAGCAGTTTGAACAGGGGTCGGAGCGAGCAGTACTTC.